This TCR beta chain was captured in a study of T cell repertoires and Cas9 in healthy adults. About the study: SpCas9-reactive CD4 and CD8 T cells were characterized for potency, cytotoxicity and lineage.

V was shortened by 6 bases and J by 4 bases, with 15 bases between the two germline ends. The CDR3 has 14 amino acids. The germline V gene has CDR1 SEHNR and CDR2 FQNEAQ (reference sequence). Data came from immunoSEQ multiplex PCR; TCRdb stores just in-frame clones and leaves some out. The table records 20,000 to 25,000 clones, just under 95% of them present only once. The sample consisted of CD4+ effector T cells (CD127+, CD25-, CD137-, CD154-) from PBMCs; culture status not recorded. This receptor was identified in a human donor in good health. The rearrangement joins TRBV7-9 to TRBJ1-1, with D maybe TRBD1 (6 bases). This chain's CDR3 is CASRREGGPTEAFF. CDR3 bases: TGTGCCAGCAGGCGGGAGGGGGGGCCCACTGAAGCTTTCTTT.